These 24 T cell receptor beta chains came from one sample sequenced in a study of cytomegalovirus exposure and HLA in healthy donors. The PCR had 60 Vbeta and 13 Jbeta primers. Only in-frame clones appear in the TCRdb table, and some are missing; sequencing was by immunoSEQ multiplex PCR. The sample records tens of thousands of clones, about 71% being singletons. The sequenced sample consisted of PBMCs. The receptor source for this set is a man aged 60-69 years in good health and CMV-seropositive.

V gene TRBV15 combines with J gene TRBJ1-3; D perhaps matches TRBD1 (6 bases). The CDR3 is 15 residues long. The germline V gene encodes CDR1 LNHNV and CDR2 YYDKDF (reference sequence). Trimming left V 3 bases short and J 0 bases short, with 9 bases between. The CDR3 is CATSRDRLSGNTIYF. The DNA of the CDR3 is TGTGCCACCAGCAGGGACAGACTCTCTGGAAACACCATATATTTT.

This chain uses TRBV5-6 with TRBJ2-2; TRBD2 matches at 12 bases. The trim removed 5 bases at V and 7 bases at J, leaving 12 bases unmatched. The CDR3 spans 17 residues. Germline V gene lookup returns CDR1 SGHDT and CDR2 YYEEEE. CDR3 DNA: TGTGCCAGCAGTCCAGGACTAGCGGGACTGTTAGTCGGGGAGCTGTTTTTT. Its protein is CASSPGLAGLLVGELFF.

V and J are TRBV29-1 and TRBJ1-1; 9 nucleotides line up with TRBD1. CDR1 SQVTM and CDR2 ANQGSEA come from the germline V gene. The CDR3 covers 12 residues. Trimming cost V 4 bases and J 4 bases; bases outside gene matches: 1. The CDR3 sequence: CSVGTGATEAFF. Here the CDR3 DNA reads TGCAGCGTTGGGACAGGGGCCACTGAAGCTTTCTTT.

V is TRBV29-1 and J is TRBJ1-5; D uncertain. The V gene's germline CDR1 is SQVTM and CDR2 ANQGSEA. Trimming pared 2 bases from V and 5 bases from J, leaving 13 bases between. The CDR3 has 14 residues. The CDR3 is CSVETRQGDQPQHF. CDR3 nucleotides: TGCAGCGTTGAAACACGGCAAGGAGATCAGCCCCAGCATTTT.

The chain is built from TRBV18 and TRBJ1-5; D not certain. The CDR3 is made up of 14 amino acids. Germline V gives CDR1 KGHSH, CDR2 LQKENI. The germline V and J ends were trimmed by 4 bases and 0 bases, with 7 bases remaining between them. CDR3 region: CASSREISNQPQHF. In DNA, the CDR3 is TGTGCCAGCTCACGGGAGATTAGCAATCAGCCCCAGCATTTT.

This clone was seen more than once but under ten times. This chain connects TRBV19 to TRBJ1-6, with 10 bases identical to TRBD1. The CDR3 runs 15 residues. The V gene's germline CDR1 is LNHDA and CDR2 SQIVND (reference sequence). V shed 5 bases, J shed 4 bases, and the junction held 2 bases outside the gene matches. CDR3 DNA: TGTGCCAGTAGTCCGGGACAGGGGTATAATTCACCCCTCCACTTT. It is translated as CASSPGQGYNSPLHF.

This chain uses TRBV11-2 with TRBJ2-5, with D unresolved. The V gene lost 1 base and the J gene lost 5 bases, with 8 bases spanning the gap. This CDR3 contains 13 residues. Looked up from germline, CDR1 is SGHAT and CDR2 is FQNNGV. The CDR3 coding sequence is TGTGCCAGCAGCTTAGGTCAGGTTGAGACCCAGTACTTC. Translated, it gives CASSLGQVETQYF.

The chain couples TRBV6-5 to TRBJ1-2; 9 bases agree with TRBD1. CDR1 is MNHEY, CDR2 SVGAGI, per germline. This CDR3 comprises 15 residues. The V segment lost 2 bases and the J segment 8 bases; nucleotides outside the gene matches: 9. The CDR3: CASSYPGQGREGYTF. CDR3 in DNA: TGTGCCAGCAGTTACCCGGGACAGGGACGGGAGGGCTACACCTTC.

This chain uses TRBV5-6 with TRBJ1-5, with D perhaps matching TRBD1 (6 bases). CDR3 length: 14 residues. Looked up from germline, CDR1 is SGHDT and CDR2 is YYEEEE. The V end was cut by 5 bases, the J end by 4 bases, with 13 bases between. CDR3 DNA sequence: TGTGCCAGCAGTTATATCGGACAGAATCAGCCCCAGCATTTT. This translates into CASSYIGQNQPQHF.

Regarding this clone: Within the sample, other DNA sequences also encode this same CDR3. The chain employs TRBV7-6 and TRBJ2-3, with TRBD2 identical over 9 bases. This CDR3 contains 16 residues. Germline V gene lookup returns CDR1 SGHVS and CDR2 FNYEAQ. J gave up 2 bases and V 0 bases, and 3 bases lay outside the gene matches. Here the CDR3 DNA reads TGTGCCAGCAGCTTAGCGGTAGCGGGGGCCACAGATACGCAGTATTTT. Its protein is CASSLAVAGATDTQYF.

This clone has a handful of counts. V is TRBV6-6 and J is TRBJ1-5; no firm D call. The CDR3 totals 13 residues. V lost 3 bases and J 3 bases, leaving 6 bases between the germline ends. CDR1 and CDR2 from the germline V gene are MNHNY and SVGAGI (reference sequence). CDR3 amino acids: CASSYGPNQPQHF. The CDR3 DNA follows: TGTGCCAGCAGTTATGGCCCCAATCAGCCCCAGCATTTT.

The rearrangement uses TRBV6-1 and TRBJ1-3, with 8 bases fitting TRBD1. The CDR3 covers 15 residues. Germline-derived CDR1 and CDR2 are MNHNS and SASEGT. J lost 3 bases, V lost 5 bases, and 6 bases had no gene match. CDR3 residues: CASSRDRGGGNTIYF. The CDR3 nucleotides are TGTGCCAGCAGTCGTGACAGGGGCGGTGGAAACACCATATATTTT.

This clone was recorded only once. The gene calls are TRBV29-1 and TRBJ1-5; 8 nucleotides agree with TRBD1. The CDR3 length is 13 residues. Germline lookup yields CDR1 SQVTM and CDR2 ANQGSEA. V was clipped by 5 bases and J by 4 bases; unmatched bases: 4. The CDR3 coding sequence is TGCAGCGTTAGGGGACAGGCAAATCAGCCCCAGCATTTT. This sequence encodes CSVRGQANQPQHF.

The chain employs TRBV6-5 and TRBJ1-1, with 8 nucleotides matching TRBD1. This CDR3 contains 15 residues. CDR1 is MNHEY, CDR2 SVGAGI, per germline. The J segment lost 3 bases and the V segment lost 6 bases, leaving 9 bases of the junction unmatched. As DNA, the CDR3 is TGTGCCAGCAGATACAACAGGGGGTCTGACACTGAAGCTTTCTTT. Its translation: CASRYNRGSDTEAFF.

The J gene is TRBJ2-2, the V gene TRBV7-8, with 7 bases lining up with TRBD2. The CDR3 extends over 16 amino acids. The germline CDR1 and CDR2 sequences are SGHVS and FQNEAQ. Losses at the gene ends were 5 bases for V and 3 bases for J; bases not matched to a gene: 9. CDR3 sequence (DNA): TGTGCCAGCAGCCATCGGGCGGGGGACTACACCGGGGAGCTGTTTTTT. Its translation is CASSHRAGDYTGELFF.

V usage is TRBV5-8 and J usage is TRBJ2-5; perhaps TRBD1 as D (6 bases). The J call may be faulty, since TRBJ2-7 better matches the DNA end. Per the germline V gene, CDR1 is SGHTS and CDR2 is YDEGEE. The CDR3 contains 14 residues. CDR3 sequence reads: CASSHLRTVYEQYF. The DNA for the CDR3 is TGTGCCAGCAGTCACCTCCGGACAGTGTACGAGCAGTACTTC.

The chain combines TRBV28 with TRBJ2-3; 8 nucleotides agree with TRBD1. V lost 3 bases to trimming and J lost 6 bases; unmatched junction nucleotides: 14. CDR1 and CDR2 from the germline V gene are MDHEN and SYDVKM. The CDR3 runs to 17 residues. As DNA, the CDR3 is TGTGCCAGCAGTTTTTCTGGCGGTGCAGGGGGCTACGATACGCAGTATTTT. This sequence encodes CASSFSGGAGGYDTQYF.

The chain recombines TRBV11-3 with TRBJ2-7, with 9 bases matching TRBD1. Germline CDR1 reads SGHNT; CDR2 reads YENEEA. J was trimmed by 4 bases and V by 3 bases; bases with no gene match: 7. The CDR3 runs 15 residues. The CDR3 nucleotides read TGTGCCAGCAGCTTCGGGACAGGGAGAATATACGAGCAGTACTTC. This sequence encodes CASSFGTGRIYEQYF.

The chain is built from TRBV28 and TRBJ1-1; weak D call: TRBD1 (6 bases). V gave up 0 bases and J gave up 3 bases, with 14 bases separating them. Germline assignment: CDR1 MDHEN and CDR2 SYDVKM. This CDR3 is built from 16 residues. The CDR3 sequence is CASSLWAGRGDTEAFF. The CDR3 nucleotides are TGTGCCAGCAGTTTATGGGCAGGGAGGGGGGACACTGAAGCTTTCTTT.

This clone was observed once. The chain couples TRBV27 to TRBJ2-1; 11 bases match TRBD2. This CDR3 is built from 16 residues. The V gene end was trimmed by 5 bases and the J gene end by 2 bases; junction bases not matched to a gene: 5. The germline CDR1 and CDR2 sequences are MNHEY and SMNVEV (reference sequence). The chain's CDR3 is CASSPGTSGTYNEQFF. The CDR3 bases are TGTGCCAGCAGTCCTGGGACTAGCGGTACCTACAATGAGCAGTTCTTC.

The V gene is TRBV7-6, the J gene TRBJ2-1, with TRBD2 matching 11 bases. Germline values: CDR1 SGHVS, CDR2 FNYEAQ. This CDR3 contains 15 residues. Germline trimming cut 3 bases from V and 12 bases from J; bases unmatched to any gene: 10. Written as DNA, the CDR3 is TGTGCCAGCAGCTTTAATCAACTAGCGGGAGTTGTGCAGTTCTTC. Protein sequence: CASSFNQLAGVVQFF.

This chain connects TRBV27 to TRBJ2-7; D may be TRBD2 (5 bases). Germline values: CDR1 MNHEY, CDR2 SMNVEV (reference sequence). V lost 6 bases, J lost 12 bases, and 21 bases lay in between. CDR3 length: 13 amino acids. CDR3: CASRRVTASGMYF. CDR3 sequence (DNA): TGTGCCAGCAGGAGGGTTACGGCCAGCGGCATGTACTTC.

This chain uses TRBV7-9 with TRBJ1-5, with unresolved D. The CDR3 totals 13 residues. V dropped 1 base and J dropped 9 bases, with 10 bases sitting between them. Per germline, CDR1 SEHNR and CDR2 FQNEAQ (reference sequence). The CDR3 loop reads CASSLGHGVPQHF. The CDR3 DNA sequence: TGTGCCAGCAGCTTAGGCCACGGAGTGCCCCAGCATTTT.

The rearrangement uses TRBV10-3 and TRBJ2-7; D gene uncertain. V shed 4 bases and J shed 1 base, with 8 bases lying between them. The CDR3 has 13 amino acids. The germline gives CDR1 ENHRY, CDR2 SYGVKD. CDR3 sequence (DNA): TGTGCCATCAGTGGTGTCAGTTCCTACGAGCAGTACTTC. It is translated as CAISGVSSYEQYF.